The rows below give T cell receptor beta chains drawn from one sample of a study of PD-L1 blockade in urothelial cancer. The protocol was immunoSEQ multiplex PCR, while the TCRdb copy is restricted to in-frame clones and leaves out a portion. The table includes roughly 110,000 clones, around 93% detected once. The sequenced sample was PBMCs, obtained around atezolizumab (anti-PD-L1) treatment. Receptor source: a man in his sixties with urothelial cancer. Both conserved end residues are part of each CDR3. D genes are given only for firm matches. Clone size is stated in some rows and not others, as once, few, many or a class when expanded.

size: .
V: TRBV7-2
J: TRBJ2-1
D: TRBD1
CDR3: CASSLSGTGVLNEQFF
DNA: TGTGCCAGCAGCTTATCCGGGACAGGGGTCCTCAATGAGCAGTTCTTC

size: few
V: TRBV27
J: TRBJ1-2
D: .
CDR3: CASSLVGGNPYGYTF
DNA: TGTGCCAGCAGTTTAGTCGGAGGGAACCCCTATGGCTACACCTTC

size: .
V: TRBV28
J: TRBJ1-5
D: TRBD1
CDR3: CASSSASGGISNQPQHF
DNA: TGTGCCAGCAGTTCAGCATCAGGGGGAATTAGCAATCAGCCCCAGCATTTT

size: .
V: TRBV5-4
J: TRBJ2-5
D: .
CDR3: CASSLGQQETQYF
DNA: TGTGCCAGCAGCTTGGGACAGCAAGAGACCCAGTACTTC

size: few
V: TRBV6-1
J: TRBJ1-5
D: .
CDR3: CASRDSNQPQHF
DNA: TGTGCCAGCAGGGACAGTAATCAGCCCCAGCATTTT

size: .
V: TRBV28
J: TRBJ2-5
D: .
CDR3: CASSFLGGETQYF
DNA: TGTGCCAGCAGTTTCTTAGGGGGAGAGACCCAGTACTTC

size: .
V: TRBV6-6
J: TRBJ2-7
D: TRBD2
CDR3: CASSYIAGGRGYEQYF
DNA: TGTGCCAGCAGTTACATAGCGGGAGGCCGGGGGTACGAGCAGTACTTC

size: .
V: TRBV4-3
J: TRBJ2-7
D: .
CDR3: CASSRQGQSPAYEQYF
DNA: TGCGCCAGCAGTCGTCAAGGACAGAGCCCAGCCTACGAGCAGTACTTC

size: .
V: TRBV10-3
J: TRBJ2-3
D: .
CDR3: CAIGGVGGRNTDTQYF
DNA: TGTGCCATCGGGGGGGTCGGGGGCCGTAATACAGATACGCAGTATTTT

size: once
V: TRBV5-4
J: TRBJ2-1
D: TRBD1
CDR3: CASSTQTGDNEQFF
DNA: TGTGCCAGCAGCACCCAGACAGGGGACAATGAGCAGTTCTTC

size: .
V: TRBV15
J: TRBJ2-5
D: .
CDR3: CATSREPGSAQTQYF
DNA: TGTGCCACCAGCAGGGAGCCGGGGTCCGCGCAGACCCAGTACTTC

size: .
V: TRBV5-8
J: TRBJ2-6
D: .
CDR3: CASSLAGSGANVLTF
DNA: TGTGCCAGCAGCTTGGCTGGGAGCGGGGCCAACGTCCTGACTTTC

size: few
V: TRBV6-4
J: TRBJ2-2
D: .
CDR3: CASSDRDTGELFF
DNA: TGTGCCAGCAGTGACCGAGACACCGGGGAGCTGTTTTTT

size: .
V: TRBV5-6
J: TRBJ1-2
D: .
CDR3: CASSLGRAYGYTF
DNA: TGTGCCAGCAGCTTGGGGAGGGCGTATGGCTACACCTTC

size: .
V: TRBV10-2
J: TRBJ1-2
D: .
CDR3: CASSERGGYTF
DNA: TGCGCCAGCAGTGAGCGGGGTGGCTACACCTTC

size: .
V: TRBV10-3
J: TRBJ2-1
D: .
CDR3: CAISVGGTEQFF
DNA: TGTGCCATCAGTGTTGGGGGGACTGAGCAGTTCTTC

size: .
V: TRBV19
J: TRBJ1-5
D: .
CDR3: CASSPERYSNQPQHF
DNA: TGTGCCAGTAGTCCGGAGCGTTATAGCAATCAGCCCCAGCATTTT

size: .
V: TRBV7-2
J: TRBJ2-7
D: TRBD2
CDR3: CASSDLLAGAYEQYF
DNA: TGTGCCAGCAGCGACCTACTAGCGGGGGCCTACGAGCAGTACTTC

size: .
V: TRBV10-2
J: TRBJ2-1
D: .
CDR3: CASSDGGPSYNEQFF
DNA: TGCGCCAGCAGTGACGGGGGGCCTTCCTACAATGAGCAGTTCTTC

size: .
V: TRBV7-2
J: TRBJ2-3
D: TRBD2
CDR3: CASSQSGSMDTQYF
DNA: TGTGCCAGCAGCCAGAGCGGGAGCATGGATACGCAGTATTTT

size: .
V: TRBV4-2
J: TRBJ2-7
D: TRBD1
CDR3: CASSQEGSRTGDYEQYF
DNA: TGTGCCAGCAGCCAAGAAGGCTCACGGACAGGGGATTACGAGCAGTACTTC

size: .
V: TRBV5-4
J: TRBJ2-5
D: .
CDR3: CASRTVLQETQYF
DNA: TGTGCCAGCAGGACAGTCCTCCAAGAGACCCAGTACTTC

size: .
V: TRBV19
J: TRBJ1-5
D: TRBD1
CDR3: CASSIVGQGGQPQHF
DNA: TGTGCCAGTAGTATAGTGGGACAGGGTGGTCAGCCCCAGCATTTT

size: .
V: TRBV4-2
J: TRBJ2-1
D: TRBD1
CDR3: CASSQNRGTYNEQFF
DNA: TGTGCCAGCAGCCAAAACAGGGGAACCTACAATGAGCAGTTCTTC

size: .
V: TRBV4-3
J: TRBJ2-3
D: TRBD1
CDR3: CASSHGTASSTDTQYF
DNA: TGCGCCAGCAGCCATGGGACAGCCTCTAGCACAGATACGCAGTATTTT

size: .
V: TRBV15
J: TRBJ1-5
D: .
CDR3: CATSRGQSNQPQHF
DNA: TGTGCCACCAGCAGAGGGCAGTCCAATCAGCCCCAGCATTTT

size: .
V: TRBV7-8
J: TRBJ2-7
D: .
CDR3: CASSLAYRAPYEQYF
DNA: TGTGCCAGCAGCCTCGCCTACAGGGCTCCATACGAGCAGTACTTC

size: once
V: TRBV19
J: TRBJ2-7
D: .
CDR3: CASSIRGGAYEQYF
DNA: TGTGCCAGTAGTATAAGAGGGGGGGCCTACGAGCAGTACTTC

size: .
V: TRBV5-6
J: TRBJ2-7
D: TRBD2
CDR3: CASSVPGLAGRETYEQYF
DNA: TGTGCCAGCAGTGTACCGGGACTAGCGGGGCGAGAGACCTACGAGCAGTACTTC

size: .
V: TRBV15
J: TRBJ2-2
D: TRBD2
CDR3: CATSRLAGALTGELFF
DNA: TGTGCCACCAGCAGACTAGCGGGGGCTTTAACCGGGGAGCTGTTTTTT

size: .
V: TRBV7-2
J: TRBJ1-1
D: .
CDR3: CASSLGQNTEAFF
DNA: TGTGCCAGCAGCTTAGGGCAGAACACTGAAGCTTTCTTT

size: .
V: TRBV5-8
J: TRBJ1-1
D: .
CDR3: CASSLGVRGTGEAFF
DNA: TGTGCCAGCAGCTTGGGGGTCAGGGGCACGGGTGAAGCTTTCTTT

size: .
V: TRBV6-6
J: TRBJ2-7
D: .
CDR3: CASSVDFSYEQYF
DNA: TGTGCCAGCAGCGTGGACTTTTCCTACGAGCAGTACTTC

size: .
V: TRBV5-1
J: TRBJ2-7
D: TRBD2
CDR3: CASSSTAGVELSEQYF
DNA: TGCGCCAGCAGCTCTACCGCGGGGGTAGAACTCTCCGAGCAGTACTTC

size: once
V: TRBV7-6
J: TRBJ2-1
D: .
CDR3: CASSPREFGEQFF
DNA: TGTGCCAGCAGCCCCCGGGAGTTTGGTGAGCAGTTCTTC

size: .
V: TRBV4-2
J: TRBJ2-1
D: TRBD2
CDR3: CASSQELAGSYNEQFF
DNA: TGTGCCAGCAGCCAAGAGCTAGCGGGATCCTACAATGAGCAGTTCTTC

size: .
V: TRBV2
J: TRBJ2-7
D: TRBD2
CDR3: CASSGSSSGSYEQYF
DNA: TGTGCCAGCAGTGGATCGTCTAGCGGGAGCTACGAGCAGTACTTC

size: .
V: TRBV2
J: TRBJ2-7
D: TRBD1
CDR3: CASTGRDRGPREQYF
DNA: TGTGCCAGCACCGGCCGGGACAGGGGGCCCCGCGAGCAGTACTTC

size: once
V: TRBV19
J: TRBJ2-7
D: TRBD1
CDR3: CASSKETQGTGWSYEQYF
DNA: TGTGCCAGTTCTAAAGAAACGCAGGGGACAGGGTGGTCCTACGAGCAGTACTTC

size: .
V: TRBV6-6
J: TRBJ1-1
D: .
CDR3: CASSYPQGLGNTEAFF
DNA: TGTGCCAGCAGTTACCCGCAGGGGCTAGGGAACACTGAAGCTTTCTTT

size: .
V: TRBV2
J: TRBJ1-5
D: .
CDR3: CASSEEIGGGQPQHF
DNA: TGTGCCAGCAGTGAAGAAATAGGGGGTGGGCAGCCCCAGCATTTT

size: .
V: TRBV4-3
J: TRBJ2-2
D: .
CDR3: CASSQVKDSKNTGELFF
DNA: TGCGCCAGCAGCCAAGTCAAGGACAGCAAGAACACCGGGGAGCTGTTTTTT

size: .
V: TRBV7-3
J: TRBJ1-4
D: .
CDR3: CASSLIRFWTACNEKLFF
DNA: TGTGCCAGCAGCTTAATTCGGTTTTGGACAGCGTGTAATGAAAAACTGTTTTTT

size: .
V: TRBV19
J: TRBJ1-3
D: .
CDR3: CASKDSAIISGNTIYF
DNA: TGTGCCAGTAAGGACAGCGCTATCATCTCTGGAAACACCATATATTTT

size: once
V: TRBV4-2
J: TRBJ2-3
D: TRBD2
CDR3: CASSRNPGTSGTDTQYF
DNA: TGTGCCAGCAGCCGGAACCCGGGGACTAGCGGCACAGATACGCAGTATTTT

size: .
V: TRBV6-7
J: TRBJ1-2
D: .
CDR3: CASRYIMSGRRYGYTF
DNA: TGTGCCAGCAGGTACATTATGTCCGGGAGACGATATGGCTACACCTTC

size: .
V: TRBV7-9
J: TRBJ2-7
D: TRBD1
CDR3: CASSLAQGARGNEQYF
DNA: TGTGCCAGCAGCTTAGCACAGGGGGCGCGAGGGAACGAGCAGTACTTC

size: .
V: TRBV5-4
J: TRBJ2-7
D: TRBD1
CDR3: CASALEGGRDEQYF
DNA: TGTGCCAGCGCTTTAGAAGGGGGCAGAGACGAGCAGTACTTC

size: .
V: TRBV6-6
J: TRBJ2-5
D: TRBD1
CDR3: CARGMTGGKSETQYF
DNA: TGTGCCAGGGGGATGACAGGGGGCAAATCGGAGACCCAGTACTTC

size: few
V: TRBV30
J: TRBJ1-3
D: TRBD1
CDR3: CAWSSKTGWNTIYF
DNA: TGTGCCTGGAGTTCGAAGACAGGGTGGAACACCATATATTTT

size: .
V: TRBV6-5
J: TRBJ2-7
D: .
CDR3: CASRGDTAYEQYF
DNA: TGTGCCAGCAGGGGGGACACAGCCTACGAGCAGTACTTC

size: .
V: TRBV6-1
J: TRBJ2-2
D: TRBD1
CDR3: CASTRGTGELFF
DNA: TGTGCCAGCACCAGGGGGACCGGGGAGCTGTTTTTT

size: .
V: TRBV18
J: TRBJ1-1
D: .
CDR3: CASSPTGGNTEAFF
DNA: TGTGCCAGCTCACCTACGGGGGGGAACACTGAAGCTTTCTTT

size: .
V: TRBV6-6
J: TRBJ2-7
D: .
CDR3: CASSSAAARSSYEQYF
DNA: TGTGCCAGCAGTTCCGCGGCAGCGAGAAGCTCCTACGAGCAGTACTTC

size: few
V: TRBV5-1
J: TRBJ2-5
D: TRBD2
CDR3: CASSLAVAGGQETQYF
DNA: TGCGCCAGCAGCTTGGCCGTAGCGGGGGGACAAGAGACCCAGTACTTC

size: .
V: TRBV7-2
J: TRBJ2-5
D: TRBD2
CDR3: CASSSQGGIQETQYF
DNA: TGTGCCAGCAGCTCCCAGGGAGGGATTCAAGAGACCCAGTACTTC

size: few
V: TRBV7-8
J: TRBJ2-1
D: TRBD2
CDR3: CASSLGLAGVGNEQFF
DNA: TGTGCCAGCAGCTTAGGCCTGGCGGGAGTTGGCAATGAGCAGTTCTTC

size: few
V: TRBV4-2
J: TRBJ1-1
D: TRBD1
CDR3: CASSPGQGVNTEAFF
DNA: TGTGCCAGCAGCCCGGGACAGGGAGTAAACACTGAAGCTTTCTTT

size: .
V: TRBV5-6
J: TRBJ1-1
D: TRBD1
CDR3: CASSKLDRDTEAFF
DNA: TGTGCCAGCAGCAAACTGGACAGGGACACTGAAGCTTTCTTT

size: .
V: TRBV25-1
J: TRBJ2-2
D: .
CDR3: CASSEGTYTGELFF
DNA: TGTGCCAGCAGTGAGGGGACATACACCGGGGAGCTGTTTTTT